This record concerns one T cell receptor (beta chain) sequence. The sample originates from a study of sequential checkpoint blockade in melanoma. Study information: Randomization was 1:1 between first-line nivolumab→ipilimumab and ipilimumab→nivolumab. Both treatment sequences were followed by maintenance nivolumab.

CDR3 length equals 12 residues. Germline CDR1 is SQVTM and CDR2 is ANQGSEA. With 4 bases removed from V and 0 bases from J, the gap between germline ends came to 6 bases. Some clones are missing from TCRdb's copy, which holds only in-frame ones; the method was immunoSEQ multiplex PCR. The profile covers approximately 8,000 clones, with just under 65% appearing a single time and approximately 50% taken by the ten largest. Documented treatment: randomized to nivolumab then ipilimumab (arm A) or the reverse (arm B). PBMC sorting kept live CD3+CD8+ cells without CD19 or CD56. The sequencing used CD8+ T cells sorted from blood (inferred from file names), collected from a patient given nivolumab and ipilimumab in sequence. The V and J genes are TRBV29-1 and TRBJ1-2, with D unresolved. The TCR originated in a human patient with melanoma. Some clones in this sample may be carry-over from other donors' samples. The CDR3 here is CSVATTNYGYTF. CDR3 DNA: TGCAGCGTTGCGACAACTAACTATGGCTACACCTTC.